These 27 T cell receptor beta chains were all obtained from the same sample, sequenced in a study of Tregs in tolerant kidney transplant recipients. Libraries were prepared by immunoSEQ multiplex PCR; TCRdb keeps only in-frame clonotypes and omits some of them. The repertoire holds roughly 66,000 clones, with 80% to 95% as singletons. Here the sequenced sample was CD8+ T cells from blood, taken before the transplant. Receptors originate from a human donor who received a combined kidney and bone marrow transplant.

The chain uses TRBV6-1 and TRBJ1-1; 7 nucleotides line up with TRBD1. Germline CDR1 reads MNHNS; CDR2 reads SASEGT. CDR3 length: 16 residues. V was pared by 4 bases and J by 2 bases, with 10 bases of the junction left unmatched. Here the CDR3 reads CASSATGSGYNTEAFF. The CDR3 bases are TGTGCCAGCAGTGCGACAGGGTCGGGGTATAACACTGAAGCTTTCTTT.

CDR3 sequence reads: CASSPGTGINEQYF. CDR3 DNA sequence: TGTGCCAGCAGCCCCGGGACAGGGATCAACGAGCAGTACTTC. The chain couples TRBV5-6 to TRBJ2-7; TRBD1 matches 9 bases. CDR1 and CDR2 (germline): SGHDT, YYEEEE. Unmatched junction bases numbered 7, after V lost 4 bases and J lost 5 bases. There are 14 residues in the CDR3. Complete variable domain (other parts from reference TRBV5-6 and TRBJ2-7): DAGVTQSPTHLIKTRGQQVTLRCSPKSGHDTVSWYQQALGQGPQFIFQYYEEEERQRGNFPDRFSGHQFPNYSSELNVNALLLGDSALYLCASSPGTGINEQYFGPGTRLTVT.

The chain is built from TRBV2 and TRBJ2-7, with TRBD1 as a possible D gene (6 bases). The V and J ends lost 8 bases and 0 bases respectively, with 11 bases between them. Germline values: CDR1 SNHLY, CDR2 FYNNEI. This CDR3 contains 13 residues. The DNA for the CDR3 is TGTGCCAGCTCTCTGGACAGCTCCTACGAGCAGTACTTC. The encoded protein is CASSLDSSYEQYF.

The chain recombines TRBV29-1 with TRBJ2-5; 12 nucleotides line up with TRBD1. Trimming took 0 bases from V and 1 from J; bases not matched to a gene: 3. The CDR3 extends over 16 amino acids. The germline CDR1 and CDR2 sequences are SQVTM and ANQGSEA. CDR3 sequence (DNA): TGCAGCGTTGAAGAGGGGACAGGGGGCGTCCAAGAGACCCAGTACTTC. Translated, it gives CSVEEGTGGVQETQYF.

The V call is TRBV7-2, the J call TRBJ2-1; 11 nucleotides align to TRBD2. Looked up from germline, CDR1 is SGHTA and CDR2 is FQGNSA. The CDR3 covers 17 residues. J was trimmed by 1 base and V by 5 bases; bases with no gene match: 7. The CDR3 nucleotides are TGTGCCAGCAGCCCCAGACTAGCGGGGATGTCCTACAATGAGCAGTTCTTC. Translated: CASSPRLAGMSYNEQFF.

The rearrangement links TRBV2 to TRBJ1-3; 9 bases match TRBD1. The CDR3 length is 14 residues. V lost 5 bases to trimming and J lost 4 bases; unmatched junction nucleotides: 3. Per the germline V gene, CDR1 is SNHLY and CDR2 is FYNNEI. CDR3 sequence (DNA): TGTGCCAGCAGTAACAGGGGGCCGGGAAACACCATATATTTT. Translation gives CASSNRGPGNTIYF.

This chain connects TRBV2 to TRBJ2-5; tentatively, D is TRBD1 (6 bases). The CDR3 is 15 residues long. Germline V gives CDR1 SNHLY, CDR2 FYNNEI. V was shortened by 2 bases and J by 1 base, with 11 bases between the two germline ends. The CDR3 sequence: CASSEIGQLQETQYF. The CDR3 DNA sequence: TGTGCCAGCAGTGAAATCGGACAGCTCCAAGAGACCCAGTACTTC.

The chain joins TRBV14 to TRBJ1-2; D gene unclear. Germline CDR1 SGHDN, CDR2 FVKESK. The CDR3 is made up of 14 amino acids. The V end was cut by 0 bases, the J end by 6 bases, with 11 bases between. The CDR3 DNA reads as TGTGCCAGCAGCCAAGACCCCCCGGTTAATGGCTACACCTTC. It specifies CASSQDPPVNGYTF.

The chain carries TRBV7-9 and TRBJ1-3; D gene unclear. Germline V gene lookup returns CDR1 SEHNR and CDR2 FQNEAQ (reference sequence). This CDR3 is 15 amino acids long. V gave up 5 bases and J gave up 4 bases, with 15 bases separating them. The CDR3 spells CASSLSGLGGNTIYF. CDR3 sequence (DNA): TGTGCCAGCAGCCTCAGCGGCCTCGGCGGAAACACCATATATTTT.

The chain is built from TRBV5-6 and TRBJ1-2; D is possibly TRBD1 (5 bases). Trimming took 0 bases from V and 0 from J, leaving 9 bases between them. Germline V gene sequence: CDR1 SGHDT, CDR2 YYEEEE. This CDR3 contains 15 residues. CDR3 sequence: CASSLAHRPNYGYTF. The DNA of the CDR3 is TGTGCCAGCAGCTTGGCTCACAGGCCTAACTATGGCTACACCTTC.

The CDR3 region has the DNA TGTGCCAGCAACGGGGGCGGGGGATACGAGCAGTACTTC. Its protein product is CASNGGGGYEQYF. The gene calls are TRBV9 and TRBJ2-7, with a tentative D call TRBD2 (7 bases). The germline gives CDR1 SGDLS, CDR2 YYNGEE. Trimming removed 6 bases from V and 4 bases from J, with 14 bases in between. The CDR3 is 13 residues long. The full variable domain, with the rest looked up from reference TRBV9 and TRBJ2-7, is DSGVTQTPKHLITATGQRVTLRCSPRSGDLSVYWYQQSLDQGLQFLIQYYNGEERAKGNILERFSAQQFPDLHSELNLSSLELGDSALYFCASNGGGGYEQYFGPGTRLTVT.

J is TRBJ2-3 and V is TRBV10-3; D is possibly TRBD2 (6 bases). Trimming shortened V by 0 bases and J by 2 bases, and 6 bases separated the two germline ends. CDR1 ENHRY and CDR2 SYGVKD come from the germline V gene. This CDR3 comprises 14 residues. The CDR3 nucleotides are TGTGCCATCAGTGAGTCGGGACTCACAGATACGCAGTATTTT. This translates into CAISESGLTDTQYF.

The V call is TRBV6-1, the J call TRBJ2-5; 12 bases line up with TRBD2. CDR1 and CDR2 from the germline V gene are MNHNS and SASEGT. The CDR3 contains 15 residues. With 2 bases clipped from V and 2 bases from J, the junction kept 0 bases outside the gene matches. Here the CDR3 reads CASSELAGGQETQYF. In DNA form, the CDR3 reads TGTGCCAGCAGTGAACTAGCGGGGGGGCAAGAGACCCAGTACTTC.

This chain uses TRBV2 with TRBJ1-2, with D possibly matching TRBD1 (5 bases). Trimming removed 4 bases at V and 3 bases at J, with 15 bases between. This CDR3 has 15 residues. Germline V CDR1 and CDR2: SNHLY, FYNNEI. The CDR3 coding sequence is TGTGCCAGCAGTGGTTGGAGACAGAAACACTATGGCTACACCTTC. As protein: CASSGWRQKHYGYTF. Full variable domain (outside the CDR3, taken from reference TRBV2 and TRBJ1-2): EPEVTQTPSHQVTQMGQEVILRCVPISNHLYFYWYRQILGQKVEFLVSFYNNEISEKSEIFDDQFSVERPDGSNFTLKIRSTKLEDSAMYFCASSGWRQKHYGYTFGSGTRLTVV.

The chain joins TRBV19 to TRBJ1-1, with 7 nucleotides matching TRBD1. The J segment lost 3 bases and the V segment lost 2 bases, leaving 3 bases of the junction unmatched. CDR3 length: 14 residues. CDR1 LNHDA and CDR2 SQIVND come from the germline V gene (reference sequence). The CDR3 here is CASSIFGTDTEAFF. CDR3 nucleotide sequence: TGTGCCAGTAGTATATTCGGGACAGACACTGAAGCTTTCTTT.

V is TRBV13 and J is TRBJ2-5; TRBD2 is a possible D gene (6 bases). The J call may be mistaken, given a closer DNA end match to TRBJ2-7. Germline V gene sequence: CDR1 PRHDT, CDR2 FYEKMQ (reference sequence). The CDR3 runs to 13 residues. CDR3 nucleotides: TGTGCCAGCAGCTTAGGGCGGGACTACGAGCAGTACTTC. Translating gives CASSLGRDYEQYF.

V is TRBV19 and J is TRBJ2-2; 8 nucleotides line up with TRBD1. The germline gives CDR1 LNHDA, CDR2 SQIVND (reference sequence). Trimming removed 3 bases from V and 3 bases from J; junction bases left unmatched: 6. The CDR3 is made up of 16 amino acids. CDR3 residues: CASSMAYRGDTGELFF. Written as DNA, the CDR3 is TGTGCCAGTAGTATGGCCTACAGGGGGGACACCGGGGAGCTGTTTTTT.

The CDR3 DNA follows: TGTGCCACCAGCAGAGGAGCGGGAAGCGATACGCAGTATTTT. Protein sequence: CATSRGAGSDTQYF. The rearrangement links TRBV15 to TRBJ2-3; 7 nucleotides align to TRBD2. With V trimmed by 1 base and J by 6 bases, 4 bases remained unmatched. Germline-derived CDR1 and CDR2 are LNHNV and YYDKDF (reference sequence). There are 14 residues in the CDR3.

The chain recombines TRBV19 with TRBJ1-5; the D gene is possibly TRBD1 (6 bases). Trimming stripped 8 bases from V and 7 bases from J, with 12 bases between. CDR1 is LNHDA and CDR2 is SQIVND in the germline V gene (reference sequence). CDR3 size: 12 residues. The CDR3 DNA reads TGTGCCAGTCATACAGGGAACCAGCCCCAGCATTTT. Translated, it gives CASHTGNQPQHF. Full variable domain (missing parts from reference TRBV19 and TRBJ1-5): DGGITQSPKYLFRKEGQNVTLSCEQNLNHDAMYWYRQDPGQGLRLIYYSQIVNDFQKGDIAEGYSVSREKKESFPLTVTSAQKNPTAFYLCASHTGNQPQHFGDGTRLSIL.

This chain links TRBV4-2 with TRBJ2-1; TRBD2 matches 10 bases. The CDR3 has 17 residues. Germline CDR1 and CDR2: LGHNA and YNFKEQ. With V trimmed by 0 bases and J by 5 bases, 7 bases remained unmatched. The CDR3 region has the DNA TGTGCCAGCAGCCAAGATCGGGGGACTAGCGCCCACAATGAGCAGTTCTTC. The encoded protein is CASSQDRGTSAHNEQFF.

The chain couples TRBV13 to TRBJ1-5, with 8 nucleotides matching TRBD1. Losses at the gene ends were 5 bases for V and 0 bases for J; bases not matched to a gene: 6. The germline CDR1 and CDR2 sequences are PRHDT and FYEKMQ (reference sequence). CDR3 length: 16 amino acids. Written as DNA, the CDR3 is TGTGCCAGCAGCACCCGAGACAGGGGTAGCAATCAGCCCCAGCATTTT. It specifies CASSTRDRGSNQPQHF.

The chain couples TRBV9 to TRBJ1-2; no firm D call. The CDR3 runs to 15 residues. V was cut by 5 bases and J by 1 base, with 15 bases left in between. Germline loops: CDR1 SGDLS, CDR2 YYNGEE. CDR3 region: CASRDYGSDNYGYTF. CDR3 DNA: TGTGCCAGCAGGGACTACGGCAGCGATAACTATGGCTACACCTTC.

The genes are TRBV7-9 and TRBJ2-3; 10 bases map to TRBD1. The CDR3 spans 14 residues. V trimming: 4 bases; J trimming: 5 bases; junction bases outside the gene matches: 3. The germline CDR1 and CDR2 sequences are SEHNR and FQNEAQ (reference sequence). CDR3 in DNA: TGTGCCAGCAGCTCAGGGACAGGGGTAGATACGCAGTATTTT. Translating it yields CASSSGTGVDTQYF.

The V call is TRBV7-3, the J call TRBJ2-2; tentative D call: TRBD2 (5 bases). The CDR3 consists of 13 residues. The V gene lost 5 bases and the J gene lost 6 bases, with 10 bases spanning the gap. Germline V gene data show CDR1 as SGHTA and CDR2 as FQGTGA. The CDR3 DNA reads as TGTGCCAGCAGCCTCGTCGGGGCCGGGGAGCTGTTTTTT. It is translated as CASSLVGAGELFF.

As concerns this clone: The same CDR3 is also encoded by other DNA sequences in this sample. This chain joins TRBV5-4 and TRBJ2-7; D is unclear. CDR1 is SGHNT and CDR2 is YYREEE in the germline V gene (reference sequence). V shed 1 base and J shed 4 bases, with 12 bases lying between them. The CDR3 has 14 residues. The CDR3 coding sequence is TGTGCCAGCAGCTTGAGTCCCCTAGTTTACGAGCAGTACTTC. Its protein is CASSLSPLVYEQYF.

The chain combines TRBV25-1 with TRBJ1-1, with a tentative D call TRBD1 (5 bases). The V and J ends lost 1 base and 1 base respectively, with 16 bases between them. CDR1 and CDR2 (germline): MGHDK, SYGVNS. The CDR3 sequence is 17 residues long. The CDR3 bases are TGTGCCAGCAGTGAATCGGCAGGGATCGTGGGGAACACTGAAGCTTTCTTT. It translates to CASSESAGIVGNTEAFF.

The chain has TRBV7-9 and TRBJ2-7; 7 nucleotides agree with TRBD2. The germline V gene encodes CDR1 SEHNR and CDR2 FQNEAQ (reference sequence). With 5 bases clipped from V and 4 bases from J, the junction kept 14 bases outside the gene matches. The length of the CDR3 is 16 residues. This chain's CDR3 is CASSRPPVGGMYEQYF. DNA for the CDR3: TGTGCCAGCAGCCGACCCCCTGTGGGAGGGATGTACGAGCAGTACTTC. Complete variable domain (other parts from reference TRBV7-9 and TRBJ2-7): DTGVSQNPRHKITKRGQNVTFRCDPISEHNRLYWYRQTLGQGPEFLTYFQNEAQLEKSRLLSDRFSAERPKGSFSTLEIQRTEQGDSAMYLCASSRPPVGGMYEQYFGPGTRLTVT.